This T cell receptor (beta chain) derives from a study of T-cell memory formation after mild COVID-19 (dated by TCRdb to the early 2020s). The study in broad terms: Most TCR sequence clusters were specific to one of the two donors. The cohort comprised two young, previously healthy adult volunteers, one female and one male. Longitudinal TCRalpha and TCRbeta repertoire sequencing tracked T-cell clones expanding and contracting after mild COVID-19 in a couple of donors.

The full study reports these points: Only a couple of mild cases were covered by the study, and larger cohorts that include severe cases with pre-infection samples were considered necessary. The second-wave clones that peaked on day 37 were not confirmed to be SARS-CoV-2 specific. Some responding clones were found in pre-infection memory, which suggests that pre-existing cross-reactive memory T cells took part in the SARS-CoV-2 response. Contracting CD4+ clones appeared mostly in the CM and EM memory subsets, whereas CD8+ clones were enriched in EMRA. From day 15 to 85, contracting clones showed balanced CD4/CD8 phenotypes, whereas a second wave of clones that expanded from day 15 to 37 leaned towards CD4+.

There are a few counts of this clonotype. It has no known antigen specificity. No base quality values were provided; no much bigger clone lies one nucleotide off. Ficoll-Paque density gradient centrifugation was used to isolate PBMCs. Sequencing took place on an Illumina NovaSeq 6000. Using 5'RACE with constant-segment primers, TCRalpha and TCRbeta cDNA libraries were constructed, with sample barcodes and unique molecular identifiers added in the process. Trizol reagent was used to extract RNA from every sample. Library amplification was performed in two PCR steps, and a second sample barcode and Illumina TruSeq adapters were introduced in the second step. The libraries were sequenced on an Illumina NovaSeq using 2 x 150 bp paired-end reads. On the study's bioinformatics: Demultiplexing of reads and collapsing into UMI-guided consensus sequences were performed with migec v1.2.7. Using mixcr v2.1.11, the UMI consensuses were aligned to TRA and TRB V and J templates and assembled into clonotypes. A clonotype was counted as expanded or contracted only if both edgeR and NoisET called the change significant, with noise models trained on biological replicates. For edgeR calls, the cutoffs were a false discovery rate-adjusted p below 0.01 and a log2 fold-change threshold of 1. As an exploratory analysis of dynamics, PCA with hierarchical clustering was applied to max-normalized trajectories of the 1000 most abundant clonotypes. Each responding clone was given a CD4 or CD8 phenotype based on the CD4+ and CD8+ repertoires, which had been sequenced separately. TCRdb handled the public reads itself, with Q25 trimming in fastp and clone calling in MiXCR, and kept productive beta chains. Every distinct CDR3 protein forms one entry, paired with its most common genes and DNA. The V and J calls and clone size are TCRdb's, not the authors'. The sample profile shows a few hundred thousand distinct CDR3 sequences; 14% of them were found once. Roughly 21% of the sample lies in the top ten.

Trimming at the junction amounts to 2 bases on V and 3 bases on J, and the germline ends lie 12 bases apart. The CDR3 covers 15 residues, taking in both the cysteine and the phenylalanine. Only the CDR3 portion is preserved as DNA: 45 bases, with reading frame beginning at the first base. The germline V gene provides CDR1 MNHEY and CDR2 SVGEGT. Rearrangement joined TRBV6-2 or TRBV6-3 to TRBJ2-3; the D gene is not confidently resolved. The sequenced sample consisted of PBMCs or a T cell subset sorted from them (not recorded which). This TCR came from a man aged 18 to 30 who had mild COVID-19 (a few samples of this study predate the infection). The sample titles of this study are shuffled in the database, so cell type and time point are left out; the donor was told from shared clones. The DNA sequence is given as TGTGCCAGCAGTTACGGGCGGATTGGGACAGATACGCAGTATTTT. This yields the protein CASSYGRIGTDTQYF.